This T cell receptor beta chain was profiled in a study of graft-versus-host responses after intestinal transplantation. The CDR3 covers 15 residues. Concerning this clone itself: What it binds is not known.

Notes on the study in general: Present in recipient marrow, GvH clones included some that appeared first in ileum or blood. Allografts of one patient group, those with graft-donor T cell macrochimerism, had high graft-versus-host to host-versus-graft clonal ratios.

Produced via immunoSEQ multiplex PCR; TCRdb's table is partial and in-frame only. There are about 19,000 clones in the sample; about four fifths occur only once, and about 1.9% lies in the top ten. The sequence came from a human patient who received an intestinal transplant, so some T cells may come from the graft donor. Sequencing was performed on PBMCs, taken 14 days after transplant. The chain is built from TRBV21-1 and TRBJ2-7; TRBD1, the D gene given by the table, was not confirmed from the DNA. TRBV21-1 is a documented pseudogene. The CDR3 loop reads CASSKRHRGSYEQYF. Written as DNA, the CDR3 is TGTGCCAGCAGCAAAAGGCACAGGGGTAGCTACGAGCAGTACTTC.